A selection of T cell receptor beta chains follows, all from one sample in a study of radiotherapy plus CTLA-4 blockade in lung cancer. The protocol was immunoSEQ multiplex PCR, while the TCRdb copy is restricted to in-frame clones and leaves out a portion. The sample has more than 80,000 clones, over 75% seen once. The specimen was peripheral blood, collected from a patient treated with radiotherapy plus ipilimumab. These receptors were taken from a human donor with non-small cell lung cancer that progressed on radiotherapy plus ipilimumab. Some clones in this sample may be carry-over from other donors' samples. CDR3s include the opening cysteine and the closing phenylalanine or tryptophan. D genes are given only for firm matches. Only some rows state a clone size, as once, few, many or a class for expanded clones.

v_gene	abundance	j_gene	d_gene	CDR3aa	CDR3nt
TRBV7-8	-	TRBJ1-6	-	CASSPPDMRNSPLHF	TGTGCCAGCAGCCCGCCCGACATGAGGAATTCACCCCTCCACTTT
TRBV5-1	-	TRBJ2-1	TRBD2	CASSLLAGGDNEQFF	TGCGCCAGCAGCTTACTAGCGGGGGGCGACAATGAGCAGTTCTTC
TRBV11-2	-	TRBJ1-3	-	CASSPPWAGFSGNTIYF	TGTGCCAGCAGCCCTCCGTGGGCAGGGTTCTCTGGAAACACCATATATTTT
TRBV18	-	TRBJ2-5	TRBD1	CASSRNTGGQETQYF	TGTGCCAGCTCGCGTAATACAGGGGGCCAAGAGACCCAGTACTTC
TRBV6-5	-	TRBJ2-2	-	CASSNHRVTGELFF	TGTGCCAGCAGTAACCACAGGGTCACCGGGGAGCTGTTTTTT
TRBV7-2	-	TRBJ2-3	-	CASSLLATSTDTQYF	TGTGCCAGCAGCTTGTTGGCGACTAGCACAGATACGCAGTATTTT
TRBV5-4	-	TRBJ1-2	-	CASSLVPSGAWGYGYTF	TGTGCCAGCAGCTTGGTACCATCAGGGGCGTGGGGCTATGGCTACACCTTC
TRBV15	-	TRBJ2-5	TRBD1	CATSRGGFRDRKETQYF	TGTGCCACCAGCAGAGGTGGGTTCCGGGACAGGAAAGAGACCCAGTACTTC
TRBV13	-	TRBJ2-2	-	CASSPGPRTGELFF	TGTGCCAGCAGCCCGGGACCACGCACCGGGGAGCTGTTTTTT
TRBV5-4	-	TRBJ2-3	TRBD2	CASHAGGTSTDTQYF	TGTGCCAGCCACGCGGGGGGGACTAGCACAGATACGCAGTATTTT
TRBV7-8	-	TRBJ2-2	TRBD1	CASSVDRGGTGELFF	TGTGCCAGCAGCGTTGACAGGGGTGGCACCGGGGAGCTGTTTTTT
TRBV7-2	-	TRBJ2-3	-	CASSRAAGSSTDTQYF	TGTGCCAGCAGCAGAGCCGCGGGGTCTAGCACAGATACGCAGTATTTT
TRBV4-3	-	TRBJ1-6	-	CASSQVGRGDSPLHF	TGCGCCAGCAGCCAAGTGGGCAGGGGTGATTCACCCCTCCACTTT
TRBV28	-	TRBJ1-3	-	CASRITGTPLVSGNTIYF	TGTGCCAGCAGGATTACCGGGACTCCACTCGTCTCTGGAAACACCATATATTTT
TRBV19	-	TRBJ2-7	-	CASRTRDGESYEQYF	TGTGCCAGTAGAACTCGGGACGGCGAGTCCTACGAGCAGTACTTC
TRBV5-5	-	TRBJ1-3	TRBD1	CASSYQGDGHNLISGNTIYF	TGTGCCAGCAGCTACCAGGGGGACGGACATAACCTTATCTCTGGAAACACCATATATTTT
TRBV7-2	-	TRBJ1-1	-	CASSLGSTMNTEAFF	TGTGCCAGCAGCTTGGGCAGCACGATGAACACTGAAGCTTTCTTT
TRBV9	once	TRBJ1-3	-	CASSVEGVALGNTIYF	TGTGCCAGCAGCGTAGAAGGGGTGGCGCTCGGAAACACCATATATTTT
TRBV5-1	-	TRBJ2-2	-	CASSRGGTQGAGELFF	TGCGCCAGCAGCCGAGGGGGGACCCAGGGCGCCGGGGAGCTGTTTTTT
TRBV5-1	-	TRBJ2-5	-	CASSLETETQYF	TGCGCCAGCAGCTTGGAGACGGAGACCCAGTACTTC
TRBV7-8	-	TRBJ1-1	-	CASSLQPRLVHTEAFF	TGTGCCAGCAGCTTGCAACCTAGACTGGTTCACACTGAAGCTTTCTTT
TRBV7-3	-	TRBJ1-1	-	CASSFDPGTEAFF	TGTGCCAGCAGCTTCGACCCGGGGACTGAAGCTTTCTTT
TRBV19	-	TRBJ2-7	-	CASSTRGPPYEQYF	TGTGCCAGTAGCACACGGGGGCCGCCCTACGAGCAGTACTTC
TRBV9	-	TRBJ2-7	-	CASSVVAEPYEQYF	TGTGCCAGCAGCGTAGTGGCAGAACCCTACGAGCAGTACTTC
TRBV5-1	-	TRBJ1-2	-	CASSLVPGSYGYTF	TGCGCCAGCAGCTTGGTCCCGGGGAGCTATGGCTACACCTTC
TRBV5-1	-	TRBJ2-6	-	CASSLDGSGANVLTF	TGCGCCAGCAGCTTGGACGGCTCTGGGGCCAACGTCCTGACTTTC
TRBV18	-	TRBJ1-1	TRBD1	CASSPSGSYRGLRNTEAFF	TGTGCCAGCTCACCTTCGGGGAGTTACAGGGGGCTTAGGAACACTGAAGCTTTCTTT
TRBV4-1	-	TRBJ2-7	TRBD1	CASSHHSYRRGSYEQYF	TGCGCCAGCAGCCATCACTCTTACCGCAGGGGGTCCTACGAGCAGTACTTC
TRBV19	-	TRBJ1-3	-	CASSILAFSGNTIYF	TGTGCCAGTAGTATCTTGGCTTTCTCTGGAAACACCATATATTTT
TRBV7-9	-	TRBJ1-4	-	CASSRGLGYNEKLFF	TGTGCCAGCAGCAGGGGGTTAGGGTATAATGAAAAACTGTTTTTT
TRBV9	-	TRBJ2-2	-	CASSVAGGSTGELFF	TGTGCCAGCAGCGTAGCGGGGGGCTCCACCGGGGAGCTGTTTTTT
TRBV7-9	-	TRBJ2-5	-	CASSLEASFPGLETQYF	TGTGCCAGCAGCTTAGAGGCCTCTTTTCCGGGACTCGAGACCCAGTACTTC
TRBV5-4	few	TRBJ1-3	-	CASSLLGDSGNTIYF	TGTGCCAGCAGCTTATTGGGAGACTCTGGAAACACCATATATTTT
TRBV5-4	-	TRBJ2-7	-	CASSFRSYEQYF	TGTGCCAGCAGCTTCCGCTCCTACGAGCAGTACTTC
TRBV7-3	once	TRBJ2-3	-	CASSNRRADTQYF	TGTGCCAGCAGCAACCGCAGGGCAGATACGCAGTATTTT
TRBV6-5	-	TRBJ1-1	TRBD1	CASSEDREDTEAFF	TGTGCCAGCAGTGAAGACAGGGAGGACACTGAAGCTTTCTTT
TRBV14	-	TRBJ1-3	-	CASSQDFGGSGNTIYF	TGTGCCAGCAGCCAAGATTTTGGGGGGTCTGGAAACACCATATATTTT
TRBV6-4	once	TRBJ2-1	-	CASSAQQENEQFF	TGTGCCAGCAGTGCCCAACAGGAGAATGAGCAGTTCTTC
TRBV6-6	-	TRBJ1-5	-	CASSYQTSSSTQPQHF	TGTGCCAGCAGTTACCAGACTAGCTCGTCCACTCAGCCCCAGCATTTT
TRBV10-3	-	TRBJ1-2	TRBD1	CAISEDRGYGYTF	TGTGCCATCAGTGAGGACAGGGGGTATGGCTACACCTTC
TRBV6-4	-	TRBJ2-2	-	CASSVGMTGELFF	TGTGCCAGCAGTGTGGGAATGACCGGGGAGCTGTTTTTT
TRBV29-1	once	TRBJ1-2	TRBD1	CSLLQGARYTF	TGCAGCTTGCTACAGGGGGCACGCTACACCTTC
TRBV6-5	-	TRBJ2-1	-	CASSLQLVSYNEQFF	TGTGCCAGCAGTTTACAACTTGTCTCCTACAATGAGCAGTTCTTC
TRBV2	-	TRBJ2-7	TRBD2	CASSPTWTRHLYEQYF	TGTGCCAGCAGTCCAACCTGGACTAGGCACCTCTACGAGCAGTACTTC
TRBV15	-	TRBJ1-5	-	CATSREEDRWGLNQPQHF	TGTGCCACCAGCAGAGAAGAGGACAGATGGGGTTTAAATCAGCCCCAGCATTTT
TRBV20-1	-	TRBJ1-1	-	CSAIRTEAFF	TGCAGTGCTATACGGACTGAAGCTTTCTTT
TRBV6-5	few	TRBJ2-7	TRBD1	CATRGRLHEQYF	TGTGCCACCAGGGGGCGCTTGCACGAGCAGTACTTC
TRBV5-1	-	TRBJ2-7	-	CASSLGQGNDEQYF	TGCGCCAGCAGCTTGGGCCAGGGGAATGACGAGCAGTACTTC
TRBV7-8	-	TRBJ2-1	-	CASSRNFYNEQFF	TGTGCCAGCAGCCGTAACTTTTACAATGAGCAGTTCTTC
TRBV5-1	-	TRBJ2-3	TRBD2	CASSSLEAGTQYF	TGCGCCAGCAGCTCGTTGGAAGCGGGGACGCAGTATTTT
TRBV5-1	-	TRBJ1-1	-	CASSLAVGRTNTEAFF	TGCGCCAGCAGCTTGGCTGTAGGGCGGACGAACACTGAAGCTTTCTTT
TRBV5-1	-	TRBJ2-7	TRBD1	CASSRTGGSYEQYF	TGCGCCAGCAGCAGGACAGGGGGGTCCTACGAGCAGTACTTC
TRBV7-2	-	TRBJ1-2	-	CASSEIGWQLYGYTF	TGTGCCAGCAGCGAGATCGGGTGGCAGTTATATGGCTACACCTTC
TRBV28	-	TRBJ2-4	TRBD2	CASSFPDRASGAKNIQYF	TGTGCCAGCAGTTTCCCCGATCGAGCTAGCGGAGCCAAAAACATTCAGTACTTC
TRBV4-1	-	TRBJ1-2	-	CASSQTESPGPLINYGYTF	TGCGCCAGCAGCCAAACGGAATCCCCCGGGCCCTTAATAAACTATGGCTACACCTTC
TRBV2	-	TRBJ1-5	-	CASSDPGIGFQPQHF	TGTGCCAGCAGTGACCCAGGGATAGGCTTTCAGCCCCAGCATTTT
TRBV6-5	-	TRBJ1-4	-	CASSLARTSNEKLFF	TGTGCCAGCAGCTTAGCTAGGACGTCTAATGAAAAACTGTTTTTT
TRBV10-3	-	TRBJ2-1	-	CAVRTAQSYNEQFF	TGTGCCGTTCGGACAGCCCAATCCTACAATGAGCAGTTCTTC